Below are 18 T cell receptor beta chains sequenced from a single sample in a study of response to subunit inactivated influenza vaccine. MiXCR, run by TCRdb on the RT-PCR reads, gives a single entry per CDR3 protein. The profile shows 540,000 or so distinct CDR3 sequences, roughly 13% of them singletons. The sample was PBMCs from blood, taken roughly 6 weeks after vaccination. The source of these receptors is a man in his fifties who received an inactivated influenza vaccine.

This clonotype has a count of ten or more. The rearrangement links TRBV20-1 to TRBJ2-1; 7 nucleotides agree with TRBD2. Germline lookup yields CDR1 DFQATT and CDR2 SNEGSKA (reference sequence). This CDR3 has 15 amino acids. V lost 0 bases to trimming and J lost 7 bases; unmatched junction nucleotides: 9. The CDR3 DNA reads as TGCAGTGCTAGAGACCTTCTAGCGGTGGGAAATGAGCAGTTCTTC. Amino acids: CSARDLLAVGNEQFF.

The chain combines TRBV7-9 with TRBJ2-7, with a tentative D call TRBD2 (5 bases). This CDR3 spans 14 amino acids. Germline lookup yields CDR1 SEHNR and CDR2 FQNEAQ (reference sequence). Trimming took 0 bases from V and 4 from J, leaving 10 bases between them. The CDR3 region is CASSLAEAAYEQYF. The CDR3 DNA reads TGTGCCAGCAGCTTAGCGGAGGCAGCGTACGAGCAGTACTTC.

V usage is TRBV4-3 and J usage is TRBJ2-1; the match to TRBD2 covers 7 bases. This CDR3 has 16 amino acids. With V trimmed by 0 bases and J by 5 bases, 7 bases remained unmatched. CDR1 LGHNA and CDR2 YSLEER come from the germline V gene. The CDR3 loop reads CASSQDLSGANNEQFF. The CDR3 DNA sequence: TGCGCCAGCAGCCAAGACCTCAGCGGGGCTAACAATGAGCAGTTCTTC.

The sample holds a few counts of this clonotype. The CDR3 spells CASSLQGFVKETQYF. DNA for the CDR3: TGTGCCAGCAGTTTGCAGGGGTTTGTGAAAGAGACCCAGTACTTC. This chain uses TRBV12-3 or TRBV12-4 with TRBJ2-5; a possible D gene is TRBD1 (6 bases). The CDR3 sequence is 15 residues long. V lost 3 bases and J 3 bases, leaving 14 bases between the germline ends.

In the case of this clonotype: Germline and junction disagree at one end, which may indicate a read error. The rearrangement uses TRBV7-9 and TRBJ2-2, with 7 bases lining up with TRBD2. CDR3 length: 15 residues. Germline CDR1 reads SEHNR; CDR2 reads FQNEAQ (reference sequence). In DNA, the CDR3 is TGTGCCAGCACCCCACGCGGGAGACTGATCGGGGAGCTGTCTTTT. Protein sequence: CASTPRGRLIGELSF.

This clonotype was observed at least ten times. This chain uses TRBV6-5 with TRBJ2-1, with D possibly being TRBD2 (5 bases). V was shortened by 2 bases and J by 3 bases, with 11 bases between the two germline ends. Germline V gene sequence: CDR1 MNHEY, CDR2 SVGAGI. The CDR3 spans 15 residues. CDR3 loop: CASSYRQEVYNEQFF. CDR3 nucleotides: TGTGCCAGCAGTTACCGCCAGGAGGTCTACAATGAGCAGTTCTTC.

The CDR3 reads CASSASPSSGNTIYF. Here the CDR3 DNA reads TGTGCCAGCAGCGCCTCTCCGAGCTCTGGAAACACCATATATTTT. The rearrangement links TRBV7-9 to TRBJ1-3; D not resolved. The germline gives CDR1 SEHNR, CDR2 FQNEAQ (reference sequence). V was trimmed by 5 bases and J by 0 bases, leaving 11 bases between them. The CDR3 covers 15 residues. Complete variable domain (other parts from reference TRBV7-9 and TRBJ1-3): DTGVSQNPRHKITKRGQNVTFRCDPISEHNRLYWYRQTLGQGPEFLTYFQNEAQLEKSRLLSDRFSAERPKGSFSTLEIQRTEQGDSAMYLCASSASPSSGNTIYFGEGSWLTVV.

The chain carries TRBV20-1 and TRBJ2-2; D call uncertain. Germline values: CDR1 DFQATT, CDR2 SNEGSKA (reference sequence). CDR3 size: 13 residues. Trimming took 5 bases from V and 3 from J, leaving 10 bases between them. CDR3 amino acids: CSAPRMDTGELFF. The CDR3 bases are TGCAGTGCTCCTAGGATGGACACCGGGGAGCTGTTTTTT.

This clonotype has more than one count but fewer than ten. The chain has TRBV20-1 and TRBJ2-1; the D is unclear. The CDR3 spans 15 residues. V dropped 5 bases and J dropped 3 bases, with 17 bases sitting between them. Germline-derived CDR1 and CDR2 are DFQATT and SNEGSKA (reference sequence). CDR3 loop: CSAHLYEFDYNEQFF. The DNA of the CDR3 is TGCAGTGCTCATCTCTACGAGTTTGACTACAATGAGCAGTTCTTC.

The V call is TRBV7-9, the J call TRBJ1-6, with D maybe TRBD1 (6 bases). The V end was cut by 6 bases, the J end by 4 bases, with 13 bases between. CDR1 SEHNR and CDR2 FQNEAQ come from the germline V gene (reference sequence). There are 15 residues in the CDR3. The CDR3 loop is CASSLQGAYNSPLHF. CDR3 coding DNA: TGTGCCAGCAGTCTACAGGGCGCGTATAATTCACCCCTCCACTTT.

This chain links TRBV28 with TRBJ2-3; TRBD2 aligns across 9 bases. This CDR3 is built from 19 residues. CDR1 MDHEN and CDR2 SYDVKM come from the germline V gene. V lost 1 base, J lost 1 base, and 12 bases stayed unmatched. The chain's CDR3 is CASSLFWADAGGGTDTQYF. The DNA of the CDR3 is TGTGCCAGCAGTTTATTTTGGGCAGACGCGGGGGGGGGCACAGATACGCAGTATTTT.

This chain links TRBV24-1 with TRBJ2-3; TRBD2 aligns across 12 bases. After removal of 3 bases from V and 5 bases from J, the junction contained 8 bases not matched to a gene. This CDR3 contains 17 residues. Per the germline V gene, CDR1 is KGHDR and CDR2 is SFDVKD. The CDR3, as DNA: TGTGCCACCAGTGATGCCAGACTAGCGGGAGCTGGAGATACGCAGTATTTT. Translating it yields CATSDARLAGAGDTQYF.

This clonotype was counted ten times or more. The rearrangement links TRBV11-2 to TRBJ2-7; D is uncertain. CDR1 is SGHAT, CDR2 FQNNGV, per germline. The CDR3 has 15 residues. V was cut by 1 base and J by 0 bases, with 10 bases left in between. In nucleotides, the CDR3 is TGTGCCAGCAGCTTAGGGTACGATAGCTCCTACGAGCAGTACTTC. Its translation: CASSLGYDSSYEQYF.

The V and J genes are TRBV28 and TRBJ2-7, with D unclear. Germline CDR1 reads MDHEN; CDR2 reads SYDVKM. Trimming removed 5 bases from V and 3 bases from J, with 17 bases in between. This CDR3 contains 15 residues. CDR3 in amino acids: CASSIGRGVVYEQYF. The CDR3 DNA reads TGTGCCAGCAGTATAGGGCGTGGGGTGGTCTACGAGCAGTACTTC.

CDR3 coding DNA: TGTGCCAGCTCACCAGGTACTGGGACGAGCTCCTACAATGAGCAGTTCTTC. This translates into CASSPGTGTSSYNEQFF. The chain links TRBV18 to TRBJ2-1; D is tentatively TRBD1 or TRBD2 (5 bases each). Trimming pared 2 bases from V and 0 bases from J, leaving 14 bases between. The CDR3 sequence is 17 residues long. Germline CDR1 is KGHSH and CDR2 is LQKENI.

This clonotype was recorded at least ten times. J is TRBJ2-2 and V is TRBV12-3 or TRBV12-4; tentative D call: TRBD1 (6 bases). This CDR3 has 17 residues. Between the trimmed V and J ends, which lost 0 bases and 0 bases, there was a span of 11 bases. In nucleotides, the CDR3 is TGTGCCAGCAGTTTAGCGTTAGGGACACCGAACACCGGGGAGCTGTTTTTT. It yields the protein CASSLALGTPNTGELFF.

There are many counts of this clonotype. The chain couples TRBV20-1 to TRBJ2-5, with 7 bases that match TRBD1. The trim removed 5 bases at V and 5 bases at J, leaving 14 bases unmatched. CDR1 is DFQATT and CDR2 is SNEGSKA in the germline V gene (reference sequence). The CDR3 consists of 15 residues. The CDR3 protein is CSAFATTGDSETQYF. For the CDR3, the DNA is TGCAGTGCTTTTGCCACCACAGGGGATTCCGAGACCCAGTACTTC.

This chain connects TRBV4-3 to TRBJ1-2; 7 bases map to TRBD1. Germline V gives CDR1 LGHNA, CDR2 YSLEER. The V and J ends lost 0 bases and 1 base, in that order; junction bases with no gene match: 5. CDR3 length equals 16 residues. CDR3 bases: TGCGCCAGCAGCCAAGAGGGACGGGACAGTAACTATGGCTACACCTTC. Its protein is CASSQEGRDSNYGYTF.